These T cell receptor beta chains were read from a single sample in a study of T cell repertoires in cytomegalovirus infection. TCRdb reanalysed the reads using MiXCR and keeps one entry per CDR3 protein. The sample holds more than 250,000 distinct CDR3 sequences, around 25% seen once. Their specific antigens are unknown. Sequencing used cultured PBMCs, obtained from culture after CMV antigen stimulation. The receptor set was obtained from a human donor in good health (CMV status not recorded). Some clones in this sample may be carry-over from other donors' samples. Both conserved end residues are part of each CDR3. A D gene is named only where the DNA matches it firmly. A clone size is listed for some rows: how often the clone was seen (once, few, many), or a class if it is expanded.

D gene: TRBD2
V gene: TRBV29-1
J gene: TRBJ2-5
clone size: once
CDR3 protein: CSVLTSGQETQYF
CDR3 DNA: TGCAGCGTCTTGACTAGCGGCCAAGAGACCCAGTACTTC

D gene: TRBD2
V gene: TRBV7-9
J gene: TRBJ2-1
clone size: -
CDR3 protein: CASSRTSGVNEQFF
CDR3 DNA: TGTGCCAGCAGCCGGACTAGCGGGGTTAATGAGCAGTTCTTC

D gene: TRBD1
V gene: TRBV20-1
J gene: TRBJ2-7
clone size: -
CDR3 protein: CSAPDRDYEQYF
CDR3 DNA: TGCAGTGCTCCGGACAGGGACTACGAGCAGTACTTC

D gene: TRBD1
V gene: TRBV6-2/TRBV6-3
J gene: TRBJ2-7
clone size: -
CDR3 protein: CASSYSPGTAYEQYF
CDR3 DNA: TGTGCCAGCAGTTACTCCCCCGGGACAGCCTACGAGCAGTACTTC

D gene: TRBD2
V gene: TRBV9
J gene: TRBJ2-1
clone size: -
CDR3 protein: CASSPGLRTSGRGLYNEQFF
CDR3 DNA: TGTGCCAGCAGCCCAGGATTGAGGACTAGCGGGAGGGGACTATACAATGAGCAGTTCTTC

D gene: -
V gene: TRBV7-8
J gene: TRBJ1-1
clone size: -
CDR3 protein: CASSLVPNLTGGIICEAFF
CDR3 DNA: TGTGCCAGCAGCTTAGTCCCTAACCTGACCGGGGGGATAATATGTGAAGCTTTCTTT

D gene: TRBD2
V gene: TRBV7-3
J gene: TRBJ2-1
clone size: few
CDR3 protein: CASSLGSGLAALSSYNEQFF
CDR3 DNA: TGTGCCAGCAGCTTAGGATCGGGACTAGCGGCCCTAAGCTCCTACAATGAGCAGTTCTTC

D gene: -
V gene: TRBV7-2
J gene: TRBJ2-2
clone size: -
CDR3 protein: CASSLGPVTNNGELFF
CDR3 DNA: TGTGCCAGCAGCTTAGGTCCGGTTACGAACAACGGGGAGCTGTTTTTT

D gene: -
V gene: TRBV29-1
J gene: TRBJ1-1
clone size: -
CDR3 protein: CSVVGGTEAFF
CDR3 DNA: TGCAGCGTTGTTGGGGGGACTGAAGCTTTCTTT

D gene: TRBD1
V gene: TRBV19
J gene: TRBJ1-1
clone size: -
CDR3 protein: CASRGQGSARAFF
CDR3 DNA: TGTGCCAGTAGGGGACAGGGGTCGGCGCGGGCTTTCTTT

D gene: -
V gene: TRBV20-1
J gene: TRBJ2-1
clone size: few
CDR3 protein: CSASIGTFTYNEQFF
CDR3 DNA: TGCAGTGCCTCGATCGGGACTTTCACCTACAATGAGCAGTTCTTC

D gene: TRBD1
V gene: TRBV14
J gene: TRBJ2-1
clone size: once
CDR3 protein: CASSQDLGTASYNEQFF
CDR3 DNA: TGTGCCAGCAGCCAGGATTTGGGGACAGCTTCCTACAATGAGCAGTTCTTC

D gene: -
V gene: TRBV7-2
J gene: TRBJ1-4
clone size: -
CDR3 protein: CASSLAVNGEKLFF
CDR3 DNA: TGTGCCAGCAGCTTAGCAGTAAATGGTGAAAAACTGTTTTTT

D gene: -
V gene: TRBV30
J gene: TRBJ2-3
clone size: few
CDR3 protein: CAWKSITSTDTQYF
CDR3 DNA: TGTGCCTGGAAGTCCATTACTAGCACAGATACGCAGTATTTT

D gene: -
V gene: TRBV29-1
J gene: TRBJ2-2
clone size: few
CDR3 protein: CSVTDSTGELFF
CDR3 DNA: TGCAGCGTCACCGACAGCACCGGGGAGCTGTTTTTT

D gene: TRBD1
V gene: TRBV7-9
J gene: TRBJ1-1
clone size: few
CDR3 protein: CASSLVVRGLGTEAFF
CDR3 DNA: TGTGCCAGCAGCTTAGTGGTCAGGGGGCTGGGCACTGAAGCTTTCTTT

D gene: -
V gene: TRBV28
J gene: TRBJ2-7
clone size: -
CDR3 protein: CASSSQVSSYEQYF
CDR3 DNA: TGTGCCAGCAGTTCACAGGTGAGCTCCTACGAGCAGTACTTC

D gene: -
V gene: TRBV19
J gene: TRBJ1-2
clone size: -
CDR3 protein: CASRLDIYGYTF
CDR3 DNA: TGTGCCAGTAGGCTAGACATCTATGGCTACACCTTC

D gene: TRBD2
V gene: TRBV7-9
J gene: TRBJ2-5
clone size: many
CDR3 protein: CASSLASGTSGSGETQYF
CDR3 DNA: TGTGCCAGCAGCTTAGCGAGTGGGACTAGCGGGAGCGGAGAGACCCAGTACTTC

D gene: TRBD1
V gene: TRBV6-1
J gene: TRBJ1-1
clone size: many
CDR3 protein: CASSPGQGRVRTEAFF
CDR3 DNA: TGTGCCAGCAGTCCCGGACAGGGAAGAGTTCGCACTGAAGCTTTCTTT

D gene: TRBD1
V gene: TRBV28
J gene: TRBJ1-3
clone size: -
CDR3 protein: CASSLGGQGAGNTIYF
CDR3 DNA: TGTGCCAGCAGTTTAGGGGGACAGGGGGCTGGAAACACCATATATTTT

D gene: -
V gene: TRBV14
J gene: TRBJ2-5
clone size: few
CDR3 protein: CASSLIESRGLETQYF
CDR3 DNA: TGTGCCAGCAGCCTAATTGAATCCAGGGGCTTAGAGACCCAGTACTTC